The 29 T cell receptor beta chains in this list originate from one sample, sequenced in a study of T cell responses to AZD1222 COVID-19 vaccine. Some clones are missing from TCRdb's copy, which holds only in-frame ones; the method was immunoSEQ multiplex PCR. The sample lists around 190,000 clones; approximately 94% were seen once. This specimen was peripheral blood, taken 28 days after the second AZD1222 dose. These receptors all stem from an adult who received the AZD1222 COVID-19 vaccine.

V and J are TRBV5-4 and TRBJ1-2; D uncertain. This CDR3 comprises 17 residues. Germline lookup yields CDR1 SGHNT and CDR2 YYREEE (reference sequence). Between the trimmed V and J ends, which lost 0 bases and 0 bases, there was a span of 15 bases. The DNA for the CDR3 is TGTGCCAGCAGCTTGGATGTGGGCATTTTAGCTAACTATGGCTACACCTTC. Translation gives CASSLDVGILANYGYTF.

This clone was recorded only once. The V gene is TRBV3-1 (or the pseudogene TRBV3-2), the J gene TRBJ1-2, with unresolved D. The CDR3 has 16 amino acids. The germline V gene has CDR1 LGHDT and CDR2 YNNKEL (reference sequence). Trimming took off 6 bases at V and 8 bases at J, with 25 bases between the two ends. The CDR3 DNA sequence: TGTGCCAGCAGTCCGTTGGGAAATCCGGGAAGACGAGGCTACACCTTC. This encodes CASSPLGNPGRRGYTF.

On this clone: Relative to the germline gene, one junction end is altered; a read error may explain this. The chain links TRBV7-9 to TRBJ2-7, with 7 nucleotides matching TRBD1. The V gene's germline CDR1 is SEHNR and CDR2 FQNEAQ (reference sequence). This CDR3 region has 12 residues. The CDR3 DNA follows: TGTGCCAGCAGCGAGGAGGACAGGTTTAGTACGTTC. Residues: CASSEEDRFSTF.

This chain connects TRBV5-6 to TRBJ1-1, with unresolved D. This CDR3 is 15 amino acids long. V lost 1 base and J lost 0, with 10 bases in between. CDR1 is SGHDT, CDR2 YYEEEE, per germline. CDR3 residues: CASSLLLRMNTEAFF. CDR3 sequence (DNA): TGTGCCAGCAGCTTGCTTTTAAGGATGAACACTGAAGCTTTCTTT.

J is TRBJ1-3 and V is TRBV6-1; TRBD1 matches 7 bases. This CDR3 region has 19 residues. The ends lost 2 bases at V and 3 bases at J; junction bases unmatched: 16. Germline V lookup: CDR1 MNHNS, CDR2 SASEGT. For the CDR3, the DNA is TGTGCCAGCAGTGAAAATTTCAGGGGGATGACAGGTGTTGGAAACACCATATATTTT. This encodes CASSENFRGMTGVGNTIYF.

V usage is TRBV7-9 and J usage is TRBJ1-4; 8 bases match TRBD1. The germline V gene encodes CDR1 SEHNR and CDR2 FQNEAQ (reference sequence). The CDR3 consists of 15 residues. V shed 5 bases, J shed 0 bases, and the junction held 2 bases outside the gene matches. The CDR3 is CASSPQGATNEKLFF. DNA for the CDR3: TGTGCCAGCAGCCCACAGGGGGCAACTAATGAAAAACTGTTTTTT.

This clone was counted between two and nine times. The chain couples TRBV7-2 to TRBJ1-5; the D is unclear. Trimming removed 1 base from V and 3 bases from J, with 7 bases in between. The germline gives CDR1 SGHTA, CDR2 FQGNSA. CDR3 length equals 14 residues. CDR3 in amino acids: CASSLEVSNQPQHF. CDR3 bases: TGTGCCAGCAGCTTAGAGGTTTCCAATCAGCCCCAGCATTTT.

The chain carries TRBV4-1 and TRBJ2-1; the match to TRBD2 covers 8 bases. This CDR3 is built from 20 residues. V dropped 0 bases and J dropped 2; count of bases not matched to a gene: 15. Germline-derived CDR1 and CDR2 are MGHRA and YSYEKL. The CDR3 reads CASSQDSRRASGFTYNEQFF. In DNA form, the CDR3 reads TGCGCCAGCAGCCAAGACTCACGGAGGGCTAGCGGGTTTACCTACAATGAGCAGTTCTTC.

Note on this clone: Different DNA sequences within this sample yield the same CDR3. The chain employs TRBV7-2 and TRBJ1-5, with 7 bases identical to TRBD1. Per germline, CDR1 SGHTA and CDR2 FQGNSA. The CDR3 sequence is 16 residues long. The junction had 9 bases not matched to a gene; V was cut back by 6 bases and J by 1 base. The CDR3 DNA sequence: TGTGCCAGCAGTTTACTACCCAGGGGGAGCAATCAGCCCCAGCATTTT. It yields the protein CASSLLPRGSNQPQHF.

The chain carries TRBV2 and TRBJ2-1, with 7 bases aligning to TRBD1. With V trimmed by 6 bases and J by 3 bases, 11 bases remained unmatched. CDR1 and CDR2 from the germline V gene are SNHLY and FYNNEI. The CDR3 is made up of 16 amino acids. As DNA, the CDR3 is TGTGCCAGCAGGGGGATACAGGGGTCCGGCTACAATGAGCAGTTCTTC. Translation gives CASRGIQGSGYNEQFF.

This chain joins TRBV5-4 and TRBJ1-1; tentative D call: TRBD1 (5 bases). Deletions cut 0 bases from V and 0 bases from J, with 6 bases between. Germline CDR1 reads SGHNT; CDR2 reads YYREEE (reference sequence). The CDR3 is 14 residues long. CDR3: CASSLAGMNTEAFF. The CDR3 DNA reads TGTGCCAGCAGCTTGGCAGGGATGAACACTGAAGCTTTCTTT.

This sequence joins TRBV24-1 and TRBJ2-7; D ambiguous. Between the trimmed V and J ends, which lost 4 bases and 2 bases, there was a span of 14 bases. CDR1 KGHDR and CDR2 SFDVKD come from the germline V gene. This CDR3 comprises 15 residues. The CDR3 protein is CATSDPRTRTYEQYF. The DNA for the CDR3 is TGTGCCACCAGTGACCCTCGGACGAGAACCTACGAGCAGTACTTC.

V and J are TRBV30 and TRBJ1-4; D is perhaps TRBD1 (6 bases). CDR3 length: 15 amino acids. V was clipped by 0 bases and J by 6 bases, with 14 bases between them. CDR1 and CDR2 from the germline V gene are GTSNPN and SVGIG (reference sequence). CDR3 coding DNA: TGTGCCTGGAGTGTACTCCTGGGGGCCGATGAAAAACTGTTTTTT. Protein: CAWSVLLGADEKLFF.

The V and J genes are TRBV6-1 and TRBJ1-2; D is unresolved. V was trimmed by 1 base and J by 4 bases, leaving 10 bases between them. The germline V gene encodes CDR1 MNHNS and CDR2 SASEGT. The CDR3 has 14 residues. Here the CDR3 DNA reads TGTGCCAGCAGTGAAGAGGGCCTACCCTATGGCTACACCTTC. Translated: CASSEEGLPYGYTF.

The rearrangement uses TRBV29-1 and TRBJ1-2; D unresolved. This CDR3 is built from 13 residues. V was shortened by 0 bases and J by 3 bases, with 8 bases between the two germline ends. Germline CDR1 reads SQVTM; CDR2 reads ANQGSEA. The CDR3 DNA reads as TGCAGCGTTGAAGACGCGGCCGACTATGGCTACACCTTC. It yields the protein CSVEDAADYGYTF.

The CDR3 nucleotides are TGCGCCAGCAGCTTGGGGGCAGGGGGTAATACTGAAGCTTTCTTT. It yields the protein CASSLGAGGNTEAFF. The V call is TRBV5-1, the J call TRBJ1-1, with 7 bases identical to TRBD1. Unmatched junction bases numbered 7, after V lost 0 bases and J lost 5 bases. The CDR3 consists of 15 residues. From germline, CDR1 is SGHRS and CDR2 YFSETQ.

The chain uses TRBV4-3 and TRBJ1-1, with D perhaps TRBD1 (5 bases). Germline V gene lookup returns CDR1 LGHNA and CDR2 YSLEER. This CDR3 has 15 amino acids. V lost 2 bases and J 5 bases, leaving 15 bases between the germline ends. CDR3 protein: CASSQSAGIKTEAFF. The CDR3 DNA reads TGCGCCAGCAGCCAAAGCGCAGGGATAAAGACTGAAGCTTTCTTT.

The chain carries TRBV6-5 and TRBJ2-1; 7 bases map to TRBD1. Germline-derived CDR1 and CDR2 are MNHEY and SVGAGI. The V gene end was trimmed by 6 bases and the J gene end by 9 bases; junction bases not matched to a gene: 14. The CDR3 is made up of 15 amino acids. CDR3 sequence reads: CASRKPGTAVGEQFF. CDR3 coding DNA: TGTGCCAGCAGGAAACCCGGGACAGCAGTAGGTGAGCAGTTCTTC.

V and J are TRBV7-8 and TRBJ2-5; D assignment may be TRBD1 or TRBD2 (5 bases each). V gave up 5 bases and J gave up 1 base, with 11 bases separating them. CDR1 and CDR2 from the germline V gene are SGHVS and FQNEAQ. The CDR3 covers 14 residues. The CDR3 DNA reads as TGTGCCAGCAGCCAAATCGGGACCCAAGAGACCCAGTACTTC. It yields the protein CASSQIGTQETQYF.

The chain joins TRBV7-2 to TRBJ2-7, with D perhaps matching TRBD1 or TRBD2 (6 bases each). The CDR3 is 13 amino acids. CDR1 and CDR2 (germline): SGHTA, FQGNSA. V lost 8 bases and J lost 0, with 11 bases in between. The CDR3 DNA follows: TGTGCCAGCCGCCCGGGGGCCTCCTACGAGCAGTACTTC. Its translation is CASRPGASYEQYF.

The chain uses TRBV6-1 and TRBJ2-7; D uncertain. This CDR3 comprises 15 residues. The V end lost 0 bases, the J end lost 0 bases, and 9 bases lay between the germline ends. In germline, CDR1 is MNHNS, CDR2 SASEGT. This CDR3 reads CASSEAASFSYEQYF. The CDR3 DNA reads as TGTGCCAGCAGTGAAGCGGCCAGTTTCTCCTACGAGCAGTACTTC.

The CDR3, as DNA: TGTGCCAGCAGCCTAGACGGAGTATCTGGCTACACCTTC. Encoded protein: CASSLDGVSGYTF. The genes are TRBV7-9 and TRBJ1-2, with unresolved D. Germline V gene sequence: CDR1 SEHNR, CDR2 FQNEAQ (reference sequence). V lost 5 bases to trimming and J lost 7 bases, with 14 bases between them. There are 13 residues in the CDR3.

V is TRBV19 and J is TRBJ2-7, with 10 bases lining up with TRBD2. CDR1 is LNHDA and CDR2 is SQIVND in the germline V gene (reference sequence). J lost 2 bases, V lost 4 bases, and 5 bases had no gene match. The CDR3 sequence is 15 residues long. CDR3 protein: CASSRSSGGPYEQYF. The CDR3 DNA sequence: TGTGCCAGTAGTAGATCTAGCGGGGGACCCTACGAGCAGTACTTC.

The count of this clone is one. CDR3 protein: CASSILGTRLQETQYF. For the CDR3, the DNA is TGTGCCAGCAGTATACTCGGGACGAGACTTCAAGAGACCCAGTACTTC. This sequence joins TRBV27 and TRBJ2-5; D tentatively reads TRBD1 or TRBD2 (5 bases each). The germline CDR1 and CDR2 sequences are MNHEY and SMNVEV (reference sequence). Trimming removed 5 bases at V and 2 bases at J, with 18 bases between. This CDR3 comprises 16 residues.

The table lists this clone with a few counts. This CDR3 reads CSVLYTGELFF. In DNA, the CDR3 is TGCAGCGTTCTCTACACCGGGGAGCTGTTTTTT. The genes are TRBV29-1 and TRBJ2-2, with D uncertain. Trimming removed 5 bases at V and 3 bases at J, with 4 bases between. Per germline, CDR1 SQVTM and CDR2 ANQGSEA. This CDR3 comprises 11 residues.

The rearrangement uses TRBV11-3 and TRBJ2-1; 11 positions match TRBD2. This CDR3 has 16 residues. Trimming took 5 bases from V and 4 from J; bases not matched to a gene: 7. CDR1 SGHNT and CDR2 YENEEA come from the germline V gene. The DNA of the CDR3 is TGTGCCAGCAGCCCTCAGGGGACTAGCGGTTACAATGAGCAGTTCTTC. Translation: CASSPQGTSGYNEQFF.

This chain links TRBV30 with TRBJ1-5; no definite D call. This CDR3 contains 13 residues. The V and J ends lost 0 bases and 6 bases respectively, with 9 bases between them. CDR1 is GTSNPN, CDR2 SVGIG, per germline (reference sequence). The CDR3 sequence is CAWSVMGPQPQHF. CDR3 coding DNA: TGTGCCTGGAGTGTAATGGGTCCTCAGCCCCAGCATTTT.

The chain couples TRBV5-1 to TRBJ1-1; D unclear. CDR1 and CDR2 (germline): SGHRS, YFSETQ. The V end was cut by 0 bases, the J end by 6 bases, with 15 bases between. CDR3 length: 15 amino acids. The chain's CDR3 is CASSLAQVPGAEAFF. DNA of the CDR3: TGCGCCAGCAGCTTGGCCCAGGTGCCTGGGGCTGAAGCTTTCTTT. Full variable domain (rest looked up from reference TRBV5-1 and TRBJ1-1): KAGVTQTPRYLIKTRGQQVTLSCSPISGHRSVSWYQQTPGQGLQFLFEYFSETQRNKGNFPGRFSGRQFSNSRSEMNVSTLELGDSALYLCASSLAQVPGAEAFFGQGTRLTVV.

The chain couples TRBV4-3 to TRBJ1-1, with D unclear. CDR1 is LGHNA, CDR2 YSLEER, per germline. Between the trimmed V and J ends, which lost 1 base and 1 base, there was a span of 10 bases. The CDR3 extends over 15 amino acids. Here the CDR3 reads CASSQVGRENTEAFF. In DNA form, the CDR3 reads TGCGCCAGCAGCCAAGTTGGACGGGAGAACACTGAAGCTTTCTTT.